One sample yielded the 24 T cell receptor beta chains listed below, sequenced in a study of human T cells and chemical hapten exposure. TCRdb passed the RACE reads through MiXCR, listing each CDR3 protein once. The top ten hold 2.2% of the sample, which has fewer than 95,000 distinct CDR3 sequences, roughly a tenth seen once. Time point meaning: patch test 1, 2 weeks after DPC sensitization. The treatment here: therapeutic diphenylcyclopropenone sensitization with weekly scalp DPC. The sequences come from whole blood, collected in connection with sensitization to the hapten diphenylcyclopropenone (DPC). Every receptor here comes from a middle-aged man with alopecia areata. Some clones in this sample may be carry-over from other donors' samples.

This clonotype has just a few counts. V is TRBV12-3 or TRBV12-4 and J is TRBJ1-6; the D gene is possibly TRBD1 (6 bases). V shed 2 bases and J shed 9 bases, with 11 bases lying between them. CDR3 length: 14 amino acids. The CDR3 loop reads CASSLRQAGSPLHF. In DNA, the CDR3 is TGTGCCAGCAGTTTAAGACAGGCCGGTTCACCCCTCCACTTT.

V is TRBV4-3 and J is TRBJ2-1, with 10 bases matching TRBD1. Germline V lookup: CDR1 LGHNA, CDR2 YSLEER. The CDR3 totals 15 residues. V was pared by 1 base and J by 8 bases, with 5 bases of the junction left unmatched. CDR3 protein: CASSQGGTGEHEQFF. For the CDR3, the DNA is TGCGCCAGCAGCCAAGGCGGGACAGGGGAGCATGAGCAGTTCTTC.

This clonotype has just a few counts. The chain joins TRBV28 to TRBJ2-1; D perhaps matches TRBD2 (6 bases). V was clipped by 2 bases and J by 7 bases, with 21 bases between them. Per germline, CDR1 MDHEN and CDR2 SYDVKM. The CDR3 consists of 17 residues. CDR3 protein: CASSLPPGSTGVNEQFF. The CDR3 nucleotides are TGTGCCAGCAGTTTACCCCCCGGCTCAACGGGAGTAAATGAGCAGTTCTTC.

V gene TRBV7-3 combines with J gene TRBJ2-1; D is perhaps TRBD2 (5 bases). V lost 4 bases to trimming and J lost 0 bases, with 10 bases between them. This CDR3 contains 15 residues. Germline V gives CDR1 SGHTA, CDR2 FQGTGA. The chain's CDR3 is CASSSRRSSYNEQFF. The CDR3 DNA is TGTGCCAGCAGCTCTAGGAGGAGCTCCTACAATGAGCAGTTCTTC.

Many counts were recorded for this clonotype. The V call is TRBV20-1, the J call TRBJ2-3, with TRBD1 identical over 10 bases. The length of the CDR3 is 14 residues. Germline trimming cut 6 bases from V and 4 bases from J; bases unmatched to any gene: 7. Germline CDR1 DFQATT, CDR2 SNEGSKA (reference sequence). The CDR3 nucleotides are TGCAGTGCAAGACAGGGGGCAGGCGCAGATACGCAGTATTTT. It translates to CSARQGAGADTQYF.

This rearrangement joins TRBV12-3 or TRBV12-4 to TRBJ2-1; the match to TRBD2 covers 7 bases. The length of the CDR3 is 15 residues. V gave up 6 bases and J gave up 0 bases; unmatched junction bases: 5. The CDR3 region is CASSRTRSSYNEQFF. The CDR3 nucleotides are TGTGCCAGCAGCCGGACTAGGAGCTCCTACAATGAGCAGTTCTTC.

This clonotype has a handful of counts. The rearrangement links TRBV12-3 or TRBV12-4 to TRBJ1-2, with no clear D. Trimming shortened V by 4 bases and J by 2 bases, and 29 bases separated the two germline ends. The CDR3 consists of 20 residues. Here the CDR3 reads CASSSPGTVGLYTANYGYTF. The CDR3 nucleotides read TGTGCCAGCAGTTCCCCGGGCACGGTTGGCCTCTACACCGCGAACTATGGCTACACCTTC.

The V gene is TRBV20-1, the J gene TRBJ2-3; no reliable D call. The germline gives CDR1 DFQATT, CDR2 SNEGSKA (reference sequence). CDR3 length: 13 residues. With 1 base removed from V and 6 bases from J, the gap between germline ends came to 11 bases. The CDR3 here is CSARAPARDTQYF. The CDR3 coding sequence is TGCAGTGCTAGAGCCCCCGCCCGCGATACGCAGTATTTT.

In its sample, this clonotype was seen many times. The chain joins TRBV13 to TRBJ1-6, with a tentative D call TRBD1 (5 bases). Germline V gene data show CDR1 as PRHDT and CDR2 as FYEKMQ (reference sequence). Trimming cost V 5 bases and J 7 bases, with 18 bases left between them. CDR3 length equals 16 residues. The DNA of the CDR3 is TGTGCCAGCAGCCTCCAGGCAGGGAAGAGGAATTCACCCCTCCACTTT. It encodes CASSLQAGKRNSPLHF.

In its sample, this clonotype was seen many times. The V call is TRBV27, the J call TRBJ2-3, with 10 bases that match TRBD2. Germline trimming cut 11 bases from V and 3 bases from J; bases unmatched to any gene: 8. Germline CDR1 and CDR2: MNHEY and SMNVEV (reference sequence). The CDR3 is made up of 14 amino acids. In DNA, the CDR3 is TGTGCCGCCGCCCAGCGGGGGGGGACAGATACGCAGTATTTT. Amino acid sequence: CAAAQRGGTDTQYF.

The chain carries TRBV28 and TRBJ1-6; D gene unclear. Germline lookup yields CDR1 MDHEN and CDR2 SYDVKM. Trimming shortened V by 3 bases and J by 4 bases, and 10 bases separated the two germline ends. The CDR3 loop spans 15 amino acids. CDR3 protein: CASSFSPLYNSPLHF. The CDR3 DNA reads as TGTGCCAGCAGTTTTAGCCCCCTATATAATTCACCCCTCCACTTT.

This clonotype was counted only a few times. The J gene is TRBJ2-3, the V gene TRBV7-2; D remains unclear. Deletions cut 1 base from V and 2 bases from J, with 7 bases between. Germline CDR1 reads SGHTA; CDR2 reads FQGNSA. This CDR3 contains 14 residues. In DNA, the CDR3 is TGTGCCAGCAGCTTAGGGACGTACACAGATACGCAGTATTTT. This translates into CASSLGTYTDTQYF.

V and J are TRBV7-9 and TRBJ2-7; no clear D gene. Germline V gene data show CDR1 as SEHNR and CDR2 as FQNEAQ (reference sequence). Trimming stripped 3 bases from V and 4 bases from J, with 13 bases between. This CDR3 comprises 14 residues. The CDR3 bases are TGTGCCAGCAGCTTGGTATCCGGTCCTTACGAGCAGTACTTC. Protein sequence: CASSLVSGPYEQYF.

This clonotype was observed a handful of times. The V and J genes are TRBV7-9 and TRBJ1-5, with TRBD1 identical over 9 bases. Per the germline V gene, CDR1 is SEHNR and CDR2 is FQNEAQ (reference sequence). After removal of 5 bases from V and 0 bases from J, the junction contained 2 bases not matched to a gene. This CDR3 contains 15 residues. Here the CDR3 reads CASSPGQGSNQPQHF. For the CDR3, the DNA is TGTGCCAGCAGCCCGGGACAGGGTAGCAATCAGCCCCAGCATTTT.

The gene calls are TRBV20-1 and TRBJ2-3, with 8 bases aligning to TRBD2. The CDR3 is 13 residues long. The J segment lost 4 bases and the V segment lost 7 bases, leaving 7 bases of the junction unmatched. Germline V gives CDR1 DFQATT, CDR2 SNEGSKA (reference sequence). The CDR3 DNA reads TGCAGTGTCGTCGGACTAGCCCCAGATACGCAGTATTTT. Translating it yields CSVVGLAPDTQYF.

This clonotype was counted only a few times. This chain connects TRBV4-3 to TRBJ1-1, with 8 bases aligning to TRBD1. With V trimmed by 2 bases and J by 10 bases, 6 bases remained unmatched. The CDR3 extends over 13 amino acids. The germline V gene has CDR1 LGHNA and CDR2 YSLEER. CDR3 nucleotides: TGCGCCAGCAGCCAACACAGGGGGGGGCCAGCTTTCTTT. Translation gives CASSQHRGGPAFF.

The chain joins TRBV10-3 to TRBJ2-3; 10 nucleotides line up with TRBD2. Germline CDR1 is ENHRY and CDR2 is SYGVKD. V shed 0 bases, J shed 5 bases, and the junction held 5 bases outside the gene matches. The CDR3 totals 16 residues. In DNA form, the CDR3 reads TGTGCCATCAGTGAGTCACCAGCGGGAGGGCGAGATACGCAGTATTTT. Its translation is CAISESPAGGRDTQYF.

This clonotype was seen more than once but under ten times. V usage is TRBV5-1 and J usage is TRBJ2-7, with 8 positions matching TRBD1. The junction had 5 bases not matched to a gene; V was cut back by 4 bases and J by 2 bases. Germline CDR1 SGHRS, CDR2 YFSETQ. CDR3 length: 14 amino acids. The CDR3 loop is CASSTGQGTYEQYF. DNA for the CDR3: TGCGCCAGCAGCACCGGACAGGGCACCTACGAGCAGTACTTC.

The chain has TRBV19 and TRBJ2-1; TRBD2 might be the D (6 bases). CDR1 LNHDA and CDR2 SQIVND come from the germline V gene (reference sequence). The CDR3 covers 13 residues. V lost 10 bases, J lost 8 bases, and 18 bases lay in between. CDR3 bases: TGTGCCACCGCAGCGGGCCTCGGGGATGAGCAGTTCTTC. This encodes CATAAGLGDEQFF. Using reference TRBV19 and TRBJ2-1 for the parts outside the CDR3, the full variable domain is DGGITQSPKYLFRKEGQNVTLSCEQNLNHDAMYWYRQDPGQGLRLIYYSQIVNDFQKGDIAEGYSVSREKKESFPLTVTSAQKNPTAFYLCATAAGLGDEQFFGPGTRLTVL.

The chain couples TRBV6-2 or TRBV6-3 to TRBJ2-4; 8 nucleotides align to TRBD1. J gave up 0 bases and V 0 bases, and 4 bases lay outside the gene matches. The CDR3 spans 17 residues. CDR1 and CDR2 (germline): MNHEY, SVGEGT. CDR3 amino acids: CASSYSGQAIAKNIQYF. CDR3 nucleotide sequence: TGTGCCAGCAGTTACTCGGGACAGGCTATAGCCAAAAACATTCAGTACTTC.

About this clonotype itself: A clone one base away is much larger, so this may be a read error. The V gene is TRBV12-3 or TRBV12-4, the J gene TRBJ1-2; D is possibly TRBD1 (6 bases). The CDR3 sequence is 13 residues long. This chain's CDR3 is CAISLIRGYGYTF. CDR3 in DNA: TGTGCCATCAGTTTGATCAGGGGCTATGGCTACACCTTC.

This rearrangement joins TRBV9 to TRBJ1-5; perhaps TRBD1 as D (6 bases). V lost 0 bases to trimming and J lost 8 bases, with 12 bases between them. The V gene's germline CDR1 is SGDLS and CDR2 YYNGEE. This CDR3 is 14 amino acids long. The CDR3 loop reads CASSVGTQGKPQHF. For the CDR3, the DNA is TGTGCCAGCAGCGTAGGGACCCAGGGGAAGCCCCAGCATTTT.

This clonotype turned up a few times. The chain links TRBV6-1 to TRBJ2-6; a weak D match, TRBD1 (5 bases). The germline V and J ends were trimmed by 6 bases and 2 bases, with 11 bases remaining between them. Germline lookup yields CDR1 MNHNS and CDR2 SASEGT. The CDR3 length is 15 residues. The CDR3 DNA reads as TGTGCCAGCAGAGGACAACAGGCTGGGGCCAACGTCCTGACTTTC. It yields the protein CASRGQQAGANVLTF.

This clonotype was counted a few times. This chain joins TRBV7-8 and TRBJ1-5; D remains ambiguous. Trimming stripped 1 base from V and 0 bases from J, with 16 bases between. CDR1 and CDR2 (germline): SGHVS, FQNEAQ. The CDR3 has 18 amino acids. CDR3 region: CASSLGAGSTYSNQPQHF. CDR3 in DNA: TGTGCCAGCAGCTTAGGCGCCGGGAGTACCTATAGCAATCAGCCCCAGCATTTT.